A selection of T cell receptor beta chains follows, all from one sample in a study of blood T cell repertoires in COVID-19. Produced via immunoSEQ multiplex PCR; TCRdb's table is partial and in-frame only. The table shows 270,000 or so clones, with roughly 89% occurring only once. The sample was peripheral blood. The source of these receptors is a woman aged 55-75 years with COVID-19, enrolled during active disease. Each CDR3 is given with its conserved first and last residue. The order of the fields is CDR3 protein, CDR3 DNA, clone size, J gene, V gene, D gene, CDR3 length. D genes are given only for firm matches. For some rows the clone size is stated as once, few or many, or as a class when expanded; others skip it.

CDR3: CASSDQTGENEKLFF
DNA: TGTGCCAGCAGTGACCAGACGGGGGAAAATGAAAAACTGTTTTTT
size: -
J: TRBJ1-4
V: TRBV6-1
D: -
length: 15

CDR3: CASSPTGGETQYF
DNA: TGTGCCAGCAGCCCTACCGGAGGAGAGACCCAGTACTTC
size: -
J: TRBJ2-5
V: TRBV13
D: -
length: 13

CDR3: CASSMGSGGAHNEQFF
DNA: TGTGCCAGTAGTATGGGGAGCGGGGGGGCACACAATGAGCAGTTCTTC
size: -
J: TRBJ2-1
V: TRBV19
D: TRBD2
length: 16

CDR3: CASRRLAGTGEQFF
DNA: TGTGCCAGCAGACGACTAGCGGGGACAGGTGAGCAGTTCTTC
size: -
J: TRBJ2-1
V: TRBV9
D: TRBD2
length: 14

CDR3: CASSYARRGIVYGYTF
DNA: TGTGCCAGCAGTTACGCTCGGCGGGGGATAGTCTATGGCTACACCTTC
size: -
J: TRBJ1-2
V: TRBV6-5
D: -
length: 16

CDR3: CASSPQTGEQETQYF
DNA: TGTGCCAGCTCACCGCAAACGGGAGAACAAGAGACCCAGTACTTC
size: -
J: TRBJ2-5
V: TRBV18
D: -
length: 15

CDR3: CASRGDRPNYGYTF
DNA: TGTGCCAGCAGGGGAGACAGGCCTAACTATGGCTACACCTTC
size: -
J: TRBJ1-2
V: TRBV6-4
D: -
length: 14

CDR3: CASSYGQDSEAFF
DNA: TGCGCCAGCAGCTATGGACAGGACAGTGAAGCTTTCTTT
size: -
J: TRBJ1-1
V: TRBV5-1
D: TRBD1
length: 13

CDR3: CASSMDRVFDEQYF
DNA: TGTGCCAGTAGTATGGACAGGGTTTTCGACGAGCAGTACTTC
size: -
J: TRBJ2-7
V: TRBV19
D: TRBD1
length: 14

CDR3: CAWSKASNAAGSGNTIYF
DNA: TGTGCCTGGAGTAAGGCCTCCAATGCTGCGGGGTCTGGAAACACCATATATTTT
size: -
J: TRBJ1-3
V: TRBV30
D: -
length: 18

CDR3: CASSPTETTQVYEQYF
DNA: TGCGCCAGCAGCCCCACTGAGACCACACAGGTCTACGAGCAGTACTTC
size: -
J: TRBJ2-7
V: TRBV10-1
D: -
length: 16

CDR3: CASSSDRGGRVGAFF
DNA: TGTGCCAGTAGTTCCGACAGGGGCGGTAGGGTTGGAGCTTTCTTT
size: -
J: TRBJ1-1
V: TRBV19
D: TRBD1
length: 15

CDR3: CASSSGWDTQYF
DNA: TGTGCCAGCAGCTCGGGTTGGGATACGCAGTATTTT
size: -
J: TRBJ2-3
V: TRBV7-2
D: -
length: 12

CDR3: CSASDPKILAGGIAYEQYF
DNA: TGCAGTGCTAGTGACCCAAAGATTCTAGCGGGGGGGATAGCCTACGAGCAGTACTTC
size: -
J: TRBJ2-7
V: TRBV20-1
D: TRBD2
length: 19

CDR3: CASSLGDSGTAYEQYF
DNA: TGCGCCAGCAGCTTGGGAGACTCCGGGACAGCCTACGAGCAGTACTTC
size: once
J: TRBJ2-7
V: TRBV5-1
D: TRBD1
length: 16

CDR3: CASSPGGGTERYGYTF
DNA: TGCGCCAGCAGCCCCGGGGGGGGGACAGAGCGTTATGGCTACACCTTC
size: -
J: TRBJ1-2
V: TRBV5-1
D: TRBD1
length: 16

CDR3: CAWSVRGPSSYNSPLHF
DNA: TGTGCCTGGAGTGTAAGGGGCCCGAGCTCCTATAATTCACCCCTCCACTTT
size: -
J: TRBJ1-6
V: TRBV30
D: -
length: 17

CDR3: CASSPDASVGQFF
DNA: TGTGCTAGCAGCCCAGACGCTAGCGTTGGGCAGTTCTTC
size: -
J: TRBJ2-1
V: TRBV7-7
D: -
length: 13

CDR3: CASRPDSAPNQPQHF
DNA: TGTGCCAGCAGACCGGACAGCGCACCTAATCAGCCCCAGCATTTT
size: -
J: TRBJ1-5
V: TRBV6-6
D: -
length: 15

CDR3: CASNPSGGETQYF
DNA: TGTGCCAGCAACCCCAGCGGGGGGGAGACCCAGTACTTC
size: -
J: TRBJ2-5
V: TRBV9
D: TRBD2
length: 13

CDR3: CASSLYEGGNTEAFF
DNA: TGTGCCAGCAGCTTATATGAGGGCGGCAACACTGAAGCTTTCTTT
size: few
J: TRBJ1-1
V: TRBV7-2
D: -
length: 15

CDR3: CASSALLGEQYF
DNA: TGTGCCAGCAGTGCTCTTCTCGGCGAGCAGTACTTC
size: -
J: TRBJ2-7
V: TRBV25-1
D: -
length: 12

CDR3: CASSPAPGQTYEQYF
DNA: TGTGCCAGCAGTCCGGCCCCGGGACAGACCTACGAGCAGTACTTC
size: -
J: TRBJ2-7
V: TRBV6-5
D: TRBD1
length: 15

CDR3: CASRPDRGLYNEKLFF
DNA: TGCGCCAGCAGGCCGGACAGGGGGCTTTATAATGAAAAACTGTTTTTT
size: -
J: TRBJ1-4
V: TRBV5-1
D: TRBD1
length: 16

CDR3: CASSPQLGTPTEDTEAFF
DNA: TGTGCCAGCAGCCCTCAATTAGGGACACCGACGGAAGACACTGAAGCTTTCTTT
size: -
J: TRBJ1-1
V: TRBV7-9
D: -
length: 18

CDR3: CASGLTGQERGYGYTF
DNA: TGTGCTAGTGGTTTGACAGGACAGGAAAGGGGCTATGGCTACACCTTC
size: -
J: TRBJ1-2
V: TRBV12-5
D: TRBD1
length: 16

CDR3: CASSSPGGTEAFF
DNA: TGTGCCAGCAGTTCCCCGGGGGGCACTGAAGCTTTCTTT
size: -
J: TRBJ1-1
V: TRBV6-6
D: -
length: 13

CDR3: CASSPPAGTYEQYF
DNA: TGTGCCAGCTCACCACCGGCAGGGACCTACGAGCAGTACTTC
size: -
J: TRBJ2-7
V: TRBV18
D: -
length: 14

CDR3: CSVALSGQGGRLFF
DNA: TGCAGCGTTGCATTGTCGGGACAGGGGGGGAGGCTGTTTTTT
size: -
J: TRBJ1-4
V: TRBV29-1
D: TRBD1
length: 14

CDR3: CASSSRLAGGQETQYF
DNA: TGTGCCAGCAGTTCGCGACTAGCGGGGGGCCAAGAGACCCAGTACTTC
size: once
J: TRBJ2-5
V: TRBV27
D: TRBD2
length: 16

CDR3: CASSVGDRSYEQYF
DNA: TGTGCCAGCAGCGTAGGCGACAGGAGCTACGAGCAGTACTTC
size: -
J: TRBJ2-7
V: TRBV9
D: -
length: 14